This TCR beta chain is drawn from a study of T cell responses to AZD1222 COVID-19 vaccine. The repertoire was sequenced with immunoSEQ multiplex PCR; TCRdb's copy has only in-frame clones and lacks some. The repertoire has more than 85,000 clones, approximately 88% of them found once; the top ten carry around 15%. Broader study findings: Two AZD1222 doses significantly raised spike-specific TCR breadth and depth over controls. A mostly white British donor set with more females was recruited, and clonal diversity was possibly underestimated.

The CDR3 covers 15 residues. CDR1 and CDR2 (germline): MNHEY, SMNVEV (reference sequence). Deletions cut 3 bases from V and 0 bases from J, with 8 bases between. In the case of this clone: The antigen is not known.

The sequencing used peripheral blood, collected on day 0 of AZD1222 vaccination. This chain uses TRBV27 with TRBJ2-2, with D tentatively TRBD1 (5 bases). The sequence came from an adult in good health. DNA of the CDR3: TGTGCCAGCAGTTTTCAGGGATCGAACACCGGGGAGCTGTTTTTT. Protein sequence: CASSFQGSNTGELFF.